A single sample gave rise to the 18 T cell receptor beta chains below, sequenced in a study of T cell responses to AZD1222 COVID-19 vaccine. The repertoire was sequenced with immunoSEQ multiplex PCR; TCRdb's copy has only in-frame clones and lacks some. The data show roughly 120,000 clones, approximately 85% seen once. The material was peripheral blood, obtained on day 0 of MenACWY control vaccination. The origin of the receptors is an adult in good health.

This clone has just one count. This chain joins TRBV6-5 and TRBJ1-6; D remains unclear. Germline CDR1 reads MNHEY; CDR2 reads SVGAGI. The CDR3 is 16 residues long. Between the trimmed V and J ends, which lost 0 bases and 1 base, there was a span of 7 bases. The CDR3 spells CASSYSWASYNSPLHF. As DNA, the CDR3 is TGTGCCAGCAGTTACTCGTGGGCGTCCTATAATTCACCCCTCCACTTT.

The V and J genes are TRBV30 and TRBJ2-7; D ambiguous. The CDR3 covers 14 residues. The germline V gene has CDR1 GTSNPN and CDR2 SVGIG (reference sequence). V shed 3 bases and J shed 0 bases, with 12 bases lying between them. CDR3 sequence (DNA): TGTGCCTGGAGGGCTAGGGAATACTCCTACGAGCAGTACTTC. It encodes CAWRAREYSYEQYF.

This rearrangement joins TRBV7-3 to TRBJ2-7; 7 bases align to TRBD1. V trimming: 5 bases; J trimming: 2 bases; junction bases outside the gene matches: 6. The CDR3 totals 14 residues. Germline loops: CDR1 SGHTA, CDR2 FQGTGA. The CDR3 DNA sequence: TGTGCCAGCAGCCCCCGGGACAGCACCTACGAGCAGTACTTC. The encoded protein is CASSPRDSTYEQYF.

The chain uses TRBV29-1 and TRBJ1-6; D is perhaps TRBD1 (5 bases). This CDR3 region has 14 residues. Trimming removed 4 bases at V and 3 bases at J, with 10 bases between. Germline V CDR1 and CDR2: SQVTM, ANQGSEA. The CDR3 DNA reads TGCAGCGTTGGAGATGGGGGCTATAATTCACCCCTCCACTTT. Protein: CSVGDGGYNSPLHF.

This chain uses TRBV23-1 with TRBJ2-4, with D unclear. TRBV23-1 is assigned to the ORF class and has an uncertain function. The germline V and J ends were trimmed by 6 bases and 0 bases, with 15 bases remaining between them. This CDR3 is built from 16 residues. CDR3 loop: CASRASPGLAKNIQYF. The CDR3 nucleotides are TGCGCCAGCAGGGCAAGTCCGGGTTTAGCCAAAAACATTCAGTACTTC.

The chain is built from TRBV30 and TRBJ1-5; tentatively, D is TRBD1 (5 bases). In germline, CDR1 is GTSNPN, CDR2 SVGIG (reference sequence). The CDR3 runs to 13 residues. V gave up 5 bases and J gave up 5 bases, with 13 bases separating them. DNA of the CDR3: TGTGCCTGGGGGAACAGGATAGATCAGCCCCAGCATTTT. Protein sequence: CAWGNRIDQPQHF.

This chain links TRBV5-5 with TRBJ2-7, with 8 nucleotides matching TRBD1. The V and J ends lost 1 base and 4 bases, in that order; junction bases with no gene match: 4. The V gene's germline CDR1 is SGHKS and CDR2 YYEKEE (reference sequence). The CDR3 consists of 14 residues. CDR3 loop: CASSLWTGNYEQYF. CDR3 nucleotides: TGTGCCAGCAGCTTGTGGACAGGGAATTACGAGCAGTACTTC. The complete variable domain, with remaining parts taken from reference TRBV5-5 and TRBJ2-7, reads DAGVTQSPTHLIKTRGQQVTLRCSPISGHKSVSWYQQVLGQGPQFIFQYYEKEERGRGNFPDRFSARQFPNYSSELNVNALLLGDSALYLCASSLWTGNYEQYFGPGTRLTVT.

The chain has TRBV7-3 and TRBJ2-1; D could derive from TRBD1 or TRBD2 (5 bases each). This CDR3 spans 15 amino acids. CDR1 SGHTA and CDR2 FQGTGA come from the germline V gene. The V and J ends lost 5 bases and 2 bases respectively, with 13 bases between them. The DNA of the CDR3 is TGTGCCAGCAGCGCCCCCGGGGCTGCCTACAATGAGCAGTTCTTC. The encoded protein is CASSAPGAAYNEQFF.

The V and J genes are TRBV6-5 and TRBJ2-7; weak D call: TRBD2 (7 bases). The CDR3 is made up of 14 amino acids. In germline, CDR1 is MNHEY, CDR2 SVGAGI. Trimming removed 7 bases at V and 2 bases at J, with 15 bases between. As DNA, the CDR3 is TGTGCCAGCATCGATCAAGGGGGGGCCTACGAGCAGTACTTC. This translates into CASIDQGGAYEQYF.

The chain is built from TRBV11-2 and TRBJ1-5; D gene unclear. The CDR3 runs to 13 residues. The germline gives CDR1 SGHAT, CDR2 FQNNGV. Trimming pared 5 bases from V and 6 bases from J, leaving 11 bases between. In DNA form, the CDR3 reads TGTGCCAGCAGCAAAGAAAGGTTTCAGCCCCAGCATTTT. It translates to CASSKERFQPQHF.

With respect to this clone: Different DNA sequences within this sample yield the same CDR3. The chain is built from TRBV5-1 and TRBJ2-7, with unresolved D. Trimming left V 4 bases short and J 3 bases short, with 5 bases between. Per germline, CDR1 SGHRS and CDR2 YFSETQ. The CDR3 length is 11 residues. Here the CDR3 reads CASSLDYEQYF. The CDR3 nucleotides are TGCGCCAGCAGCCTGGACTACGAGCAGTACTTC.

The J gene is TRBJ1-2, the V gene TRBV5-1; 7 bases match TRBD1. With 4 bases clipped from V and 8 bases from J, the junction kept 8 bases outside the gene matches. This CDR3 has 13 amino acids. The germline CDR1 and CDR2 sequences are SGHRS and YFSETQ. CDR3 nucleotides: TGCGCCAGCAGCCCGAACCGGGACAGAGGCTACACCTTC. Protein sequence: CASSPNRDRGYTF.

The rearrangement joins TRBV19 to TRBJ2-7; the D gene is possibly TRBD1 (6 bases). The V gene's germline CDR1 is LNHDA and CDR2 SQIVND (reference sequence). There are 15 residues in the CDR3. V lost 6 bases, J lost 3 bases, and 18 bases lay in between. The CDR3 here is CASSLDRSLDYEQYF. The DNA for the CDR3 is TGTGCCAGTAGCCTCGACAGGAGTTTGGACTACGAGCAGTACTTC.

The chain has TRBV6-5 and TRBJ2-1; a weak D match, TRBD1 (5 bases). Trimming left V 11 bases short and J 0 bases short, with 11 bases between. Germline V lookup: CDR1 MNHEY, CDR2 SVGAGI. CDR3 length: 13 residues. CDR3 sequence (DNA): TGTGCCGCGTCAGACAGCTCCTACAATGAGCAGTTCTTC. Translated: CAASDSSYNEQFF.

V and J are TRBV19 and TRBJ1-6, with 11 nucleotides matching TRBD1. Germline V gene lookup returns CDR1 LNHDA and CDR2 SQIVND (reference sequence). The CDR3 totals 19 residues. The V gene end was trimmed by 5 bases and the J gene end by 4 bases; junction bases not matched to a gene: 13. The DNA of the CDR3 is TGTGCCAGTAGTTTCTCCGGACAGGGGGCCAGAAGTTATAATTCACCCCTCCACTTT. Translating it yields CASSFSGQGARSYNSPLHF.

The rearrangement links TRBV10-3 to TRBJ1-2; TRBD1 is a possible D gene (6 bases). Germline CDR1 ENHRY, CDR2 SYGVKD. V gave up 0 bases and J gave up 4 bases, with 12 bases separating them. The CDR3 runs 15 residues. The chain's CDR3 is CAISESGPDSYGYTF. The CDR3 DNA follows: TGTGCCATCAGTGAGTCTGGGCCGGACAGCTATGGCTACACCTTC.

This chain links TRBV11-2 with TRBJ2-7, with D perhaps matching TRBD1 (6 bases). Per the germline V gene, CDR1 is SGHAT and CDR2 is FQNNGV. The CDR3 consists of 14 residues. V shed 4 bases and J shed 6 bases, with 16 bases lying between them. CDR3 DNA: TGTGCCAGCAGCTCCTGGGATGAAGGGGGCGAGCAGTACTTC. Translating gives CASSSWDEGGEQYF.

The CDR3 spells CASSLGGSEQFF. CDR3 DNA: TGTGCCAGCAGCTTAGGCGGGAGTGAGCAGTTCTTC. The rearrangement links TRBV7-9 to TRBJ2-1; TRBD2 matches 7 bases. The V and J ends lost 1 base and 9 bases, in that order; junction bases with no gene match: 0. The CDR3 runs to 12 residues. Germline V gene sequence: CDR1 SEHNR, CDR2 FQNEAQ (reference sequence). Using reference TRBV7-9 and TRBJ2-1 for the parts outside the CDR3, the full variable domain is DTGVSQNPRHKITKRGQNVTFRCDPISEHNRLYWYRQTLGQGPEFLTYFQNEAQLEKSRLLSDRFSAERPKGSFSTLEIQRTEQGDSAMYLCASSLGGSEQFFGPGTRLTVL.